This TCR beta chain was observed in a study of PD-1 blockade in classical Hodgkin lymphoma. Findings and caveats of the study: The repertoire differences lack a defined cause, possibly disease activity or prior therapy.

CDR3 length: 13 residues. Germline V gene sequence: CDR1 MNHNY, CDR2 SVGAGI (reference sequence). V was clipped by 2 bases and J by 4 bases, with 9 bases between them. All patients relapsed after autologous stem cell transplantation, and brentuximab vedotin exposure varied. TCRdb's copy holds only in-frame clones and misses some; the assay was immunoSEQ multiplex PCR. Here the sample spans some 20,000 clones, approximately 88% being singletons. This clone was seen a few times. Its specificity is unknown. The chain uses TRBV6-6 and TRBJ2-7; D possibly uses TRBD1 or TRBD2 (5 bases each). Sequencing used peripheral blood mononuclear cells (PBMCs), obtained at baseline. The receptor was isolated from a human donor with classical Hodgkin lymphoma. CDR3: CASSYGREYEQYF. CDR3 in DNA: TGTGCCAGCAGTTACGGCAGGGAGTACGAGCAGTACTTC.